These T cell receptor beta chains were read from a single sample in a study of T-cell reconstitution after alpha-beta-depleted transplantation in children. TCRdb itself ran the PCR reads through MiXCR, one entry per CDR3 protein. The sample holds some 300,000 distinct CDR3 sequences, 10% seen once. Sequenced material: PBMCs, taken before TCRalphabeta/CD19-depleted stem cell transplant. Receptors were obtained from a boy under two years old with acute myeloid leukemia, due to receive a stem cell transplant. The CDR3 runs from the conserved cysteine through the conserved F or W. Clone size is shown for a subset of rows, as once, few, many or a class of expanded clone.

CDR3aa,v_gene,abundance,j_gene
CASSLGGTTSEEQYF,TRBV7-7,few,TRBJ2-7
CSARDRLAGVNYEQYF,TRBV20-1,many,TRBJ2-7
CAISEVGGIYYGYTF,TRBV10-3,-,TRBJ1-2
CASMGGAANTIHF,TRBV27,-,TRBJ1-3
CASSYWGTSFYEQYF,TRBV6-5,many,TRBJ2-7
CASSLRSGTDSDNEQFF,TRBV12-3/TRBV12-4,-,TRBJ2-1
CASSSGTGFAGELFF,TRBV6-1,few,TRBJ2-2
CASSQQLRNTEAFF,TRBV11-2,-,TRBJ1-1
CASSQDDTGGGNYGYTF,TRBV4-3,few,TRBJ1-2
CASSYSEGYEQYF,TRBV6-6,many,TRBJ2-7
CASSFPTLNYGYTF,TRBV28,many,TRBJ1-2
CASSYGWDQPQHF,TRBV12-3/TRBV12-4,many,TRBJ1-5
CSASGTSTDTQYF,TRBV20-1,many,TRBJ2-3
CASRGGGAKNIQYF,TRBV27,-,TRBJ2-4
CASSFTRNYGYTF,TRBV27,few,TRBJ1-2
CASSQESRSSDSNQPQHF,TRBV4-2,many,TRBJ1-5
CASSRGLAGNPRETQYF,TRBV28,-,TRBJ2-5
CASSYPGTDTQYF,TRBV7-9,many,TRBJ2-3
CASSQDRLAYNEQFF,TRBV14,many,TRBJ2-1
CSGSRDSFNYGYTF,TRBV29-1,many,TRBJ1-2
CASSQDPPTSGGGNEQFF,TRBV14,many,TRBJ2-1
CASSQEGSETQYF,TRBV4-3,many,TRBJ2-5
CASSATSPYYEQYF,TRBV2,many,TRBJ2-7
CASSPRTGLLLNTEAFF,TRBV18,-,TRBJ1-1
CASSPQPNTEAFF,TRBV5-1,many,TRBJ1-1
CASSFEGPNTGELFF,TRBV12-3/TRBV12-4,many,TRBJ2-2
CASRSTNGYTF,TRBV25-1,-,TRBJ1-2
CASSEPRGDTQYF,TRBV25-1,many,TRBJ2-3
CSVFARLAGGRETQYF,TRBV29-1,many,TRBJ2-5